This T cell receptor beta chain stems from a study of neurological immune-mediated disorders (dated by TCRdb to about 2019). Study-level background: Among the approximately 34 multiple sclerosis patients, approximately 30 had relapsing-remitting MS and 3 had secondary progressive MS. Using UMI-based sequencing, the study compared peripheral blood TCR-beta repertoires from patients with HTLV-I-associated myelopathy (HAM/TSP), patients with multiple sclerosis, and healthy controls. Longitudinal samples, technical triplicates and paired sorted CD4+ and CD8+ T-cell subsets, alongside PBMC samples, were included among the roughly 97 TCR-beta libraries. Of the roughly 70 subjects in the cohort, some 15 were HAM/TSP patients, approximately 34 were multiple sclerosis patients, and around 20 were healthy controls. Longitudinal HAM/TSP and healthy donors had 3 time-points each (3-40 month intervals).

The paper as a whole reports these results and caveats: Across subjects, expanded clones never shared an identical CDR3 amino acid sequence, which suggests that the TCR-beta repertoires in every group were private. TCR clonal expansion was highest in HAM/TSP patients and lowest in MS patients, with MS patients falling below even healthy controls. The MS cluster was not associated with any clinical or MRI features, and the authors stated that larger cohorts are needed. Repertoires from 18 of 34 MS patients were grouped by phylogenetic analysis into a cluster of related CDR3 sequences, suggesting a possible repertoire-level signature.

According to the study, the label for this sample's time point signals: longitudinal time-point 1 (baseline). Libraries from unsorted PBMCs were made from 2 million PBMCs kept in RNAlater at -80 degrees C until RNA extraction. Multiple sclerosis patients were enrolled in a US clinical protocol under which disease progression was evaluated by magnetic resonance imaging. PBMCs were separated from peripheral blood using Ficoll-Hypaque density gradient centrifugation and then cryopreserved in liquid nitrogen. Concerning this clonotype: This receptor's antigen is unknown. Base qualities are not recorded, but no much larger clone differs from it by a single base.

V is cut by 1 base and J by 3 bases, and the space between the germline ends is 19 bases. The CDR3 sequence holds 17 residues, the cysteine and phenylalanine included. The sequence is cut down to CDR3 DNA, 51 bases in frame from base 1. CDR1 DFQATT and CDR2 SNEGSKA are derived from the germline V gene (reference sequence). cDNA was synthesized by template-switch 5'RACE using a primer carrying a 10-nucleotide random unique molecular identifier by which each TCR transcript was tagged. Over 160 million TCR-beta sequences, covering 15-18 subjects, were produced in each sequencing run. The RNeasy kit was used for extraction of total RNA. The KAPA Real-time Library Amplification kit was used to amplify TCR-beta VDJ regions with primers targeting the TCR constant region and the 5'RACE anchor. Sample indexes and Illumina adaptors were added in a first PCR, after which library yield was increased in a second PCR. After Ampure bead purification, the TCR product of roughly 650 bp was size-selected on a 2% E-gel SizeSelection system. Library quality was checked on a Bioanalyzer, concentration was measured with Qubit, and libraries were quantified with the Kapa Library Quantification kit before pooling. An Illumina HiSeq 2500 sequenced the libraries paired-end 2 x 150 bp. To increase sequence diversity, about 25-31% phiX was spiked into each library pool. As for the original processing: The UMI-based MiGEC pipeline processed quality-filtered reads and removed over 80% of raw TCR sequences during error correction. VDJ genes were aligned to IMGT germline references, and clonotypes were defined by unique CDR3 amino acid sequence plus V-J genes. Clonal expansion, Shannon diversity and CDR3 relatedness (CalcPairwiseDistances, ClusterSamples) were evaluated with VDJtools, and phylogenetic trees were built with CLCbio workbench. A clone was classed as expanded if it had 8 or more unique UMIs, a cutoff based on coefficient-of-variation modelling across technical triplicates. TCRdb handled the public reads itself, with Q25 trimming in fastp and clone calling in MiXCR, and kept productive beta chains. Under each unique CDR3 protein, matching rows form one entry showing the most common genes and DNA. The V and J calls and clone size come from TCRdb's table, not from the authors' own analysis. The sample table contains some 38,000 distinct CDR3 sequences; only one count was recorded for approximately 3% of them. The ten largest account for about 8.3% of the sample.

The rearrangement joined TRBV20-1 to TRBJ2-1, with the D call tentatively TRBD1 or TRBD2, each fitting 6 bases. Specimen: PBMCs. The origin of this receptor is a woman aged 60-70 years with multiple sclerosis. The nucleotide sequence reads TGCAGTGCTAGAGGACTTGGGGGGCAAGCAGTCTACAATGAGCAGTTCTTC. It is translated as CSARGLGGQAVYNEQFF.